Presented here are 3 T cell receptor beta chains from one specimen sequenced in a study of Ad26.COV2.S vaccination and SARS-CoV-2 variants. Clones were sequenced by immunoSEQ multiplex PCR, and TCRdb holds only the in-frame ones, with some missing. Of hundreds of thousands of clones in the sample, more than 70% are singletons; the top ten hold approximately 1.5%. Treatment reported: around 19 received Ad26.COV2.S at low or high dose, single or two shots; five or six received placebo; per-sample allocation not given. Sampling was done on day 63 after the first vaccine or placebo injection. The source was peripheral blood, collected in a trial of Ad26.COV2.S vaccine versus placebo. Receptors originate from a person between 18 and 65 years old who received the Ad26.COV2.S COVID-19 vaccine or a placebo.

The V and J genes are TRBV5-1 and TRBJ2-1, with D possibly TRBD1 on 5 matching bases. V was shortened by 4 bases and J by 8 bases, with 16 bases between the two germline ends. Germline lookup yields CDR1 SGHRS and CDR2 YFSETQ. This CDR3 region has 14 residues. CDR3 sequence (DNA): TGCGCCAGCAGCGGAATGGGGCCCGCCCATGAGCAGTTCTTC. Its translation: CASSGMGPAHEQFF. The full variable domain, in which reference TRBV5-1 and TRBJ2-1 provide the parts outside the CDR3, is KAGVTQTPRYLIKTRGQQVTLSCSPISGHRSVSWYQQTPGQGLQFLFEYFSETQRNKGNFPGRFSGRQFSNSRSEMNVSTLELGDSALYLCASSGMGPAHEQFFGPGTRLTVL.

The CDR3 coding sequence is TGTGCCAGCCTCCTGTCGAGACAAGAGACCCAGTACTTC. As protein: CASLLSRQETQYF. V gene TRBV2 combines with J gene TRBJ2-5; no reliable D call. CDR3 length equals 13 residues. V was clipped by 8 bases and J by 2 bases, with 12 bases between them. In germline, CDR1 is SNHLY, CDR2 FYNNEI.

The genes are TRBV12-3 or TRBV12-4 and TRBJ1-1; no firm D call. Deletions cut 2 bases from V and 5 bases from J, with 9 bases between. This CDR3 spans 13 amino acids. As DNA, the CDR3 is TGTGCCAGCAGTTTAAGTTCGTGGACTGAAGCTTTCTTT. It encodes CASSLSSWTEAFF.